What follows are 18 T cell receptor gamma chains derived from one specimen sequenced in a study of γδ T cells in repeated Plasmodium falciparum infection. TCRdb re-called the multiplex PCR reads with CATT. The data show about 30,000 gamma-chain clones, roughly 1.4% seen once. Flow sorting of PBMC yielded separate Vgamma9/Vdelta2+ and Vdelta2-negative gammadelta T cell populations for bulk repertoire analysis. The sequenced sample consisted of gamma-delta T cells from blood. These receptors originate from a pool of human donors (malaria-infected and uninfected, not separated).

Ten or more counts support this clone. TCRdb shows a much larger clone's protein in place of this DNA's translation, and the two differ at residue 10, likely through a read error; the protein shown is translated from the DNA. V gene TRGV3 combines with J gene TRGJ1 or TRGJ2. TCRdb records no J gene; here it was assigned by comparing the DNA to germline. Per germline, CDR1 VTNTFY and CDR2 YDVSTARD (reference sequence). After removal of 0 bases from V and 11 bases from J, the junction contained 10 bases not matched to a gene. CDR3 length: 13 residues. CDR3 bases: TGTGCCACCTGGGACAGGCTGGGTGAGGAGAAACTCTTT. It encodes CATWDRLGEEKLF.

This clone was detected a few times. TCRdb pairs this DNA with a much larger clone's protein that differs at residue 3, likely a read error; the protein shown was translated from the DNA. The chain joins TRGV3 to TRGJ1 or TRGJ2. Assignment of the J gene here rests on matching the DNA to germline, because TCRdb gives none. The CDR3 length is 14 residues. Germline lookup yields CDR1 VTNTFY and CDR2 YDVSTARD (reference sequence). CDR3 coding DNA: TGTGCCTCCTGGGACACCTACGGGTATTATAAGAAACTCTTT. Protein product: CASWDTYGYYKKLF.

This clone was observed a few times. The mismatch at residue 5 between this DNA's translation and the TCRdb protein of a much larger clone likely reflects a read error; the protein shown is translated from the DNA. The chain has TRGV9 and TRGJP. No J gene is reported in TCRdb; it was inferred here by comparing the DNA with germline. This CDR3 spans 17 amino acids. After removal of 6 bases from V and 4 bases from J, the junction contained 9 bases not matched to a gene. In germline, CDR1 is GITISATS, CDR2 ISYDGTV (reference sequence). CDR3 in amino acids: CALWKYGQELGKKIKVF. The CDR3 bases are TGTGCCTTGTGGAAGTACGGACAAGAGTTGGGCAAAAAAATCAAGGTATTT.

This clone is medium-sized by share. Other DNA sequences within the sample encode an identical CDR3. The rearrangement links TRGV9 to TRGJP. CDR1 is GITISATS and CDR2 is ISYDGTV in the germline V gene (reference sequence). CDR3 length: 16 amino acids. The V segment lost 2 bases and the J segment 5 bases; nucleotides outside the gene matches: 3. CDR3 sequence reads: CALWEAKELGKKIKVF. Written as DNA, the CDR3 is TGTGCCTTGTGGGAGGCAAAAGAGTTGGGCAAAAAAATCAAGGTATTT.

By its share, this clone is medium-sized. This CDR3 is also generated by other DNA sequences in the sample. CDR3 nucleotides: TGTGCCACCTGGGACTGTCGATATTATAAGAAACTCTTT. This translates into CATWDCRYYKKLF. The chain recombines TRGV2 with TRGJ1 or TRGJ2. From germline, CDR1 is EGSNGY and CDR2 YDSYNSKV. The ends lost 3 bases at V and 4 bases at J; junction bases unmatched: 6. The CDR3 is 13 amino acids.

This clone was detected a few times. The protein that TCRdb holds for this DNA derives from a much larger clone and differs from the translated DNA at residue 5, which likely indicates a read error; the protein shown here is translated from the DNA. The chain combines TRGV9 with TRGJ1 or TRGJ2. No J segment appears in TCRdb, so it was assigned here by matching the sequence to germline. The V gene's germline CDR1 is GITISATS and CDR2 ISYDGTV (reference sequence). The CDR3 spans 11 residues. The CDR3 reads CALWVVMKKLF. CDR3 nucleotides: TGTGCCTTGTGGGTGGTGATGAAGAAACTCTTT.

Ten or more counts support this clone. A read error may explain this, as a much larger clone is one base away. The CDR3 protein is CATWDGRHYKKLF. DNA for the CDR3: TGTGCCACCTGGGACGGGCGTCATTATAAGAAACTCTTT. The genes are TRGV2 and TRGJ1 or TRGJ2. Losses at the gene ends were 0 bases for V and 5 bases for J; bases not matched to a gene: 4. Germline V lookup: CDR1 EGSNGY, CDR2 YDSYNSKV. The CDR3 runs to 13 residues.

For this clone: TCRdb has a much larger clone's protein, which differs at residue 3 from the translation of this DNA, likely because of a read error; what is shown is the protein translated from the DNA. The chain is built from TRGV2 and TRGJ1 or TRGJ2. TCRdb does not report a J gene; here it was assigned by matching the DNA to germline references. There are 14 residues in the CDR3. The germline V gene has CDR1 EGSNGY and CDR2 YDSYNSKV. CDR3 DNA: TGTGCCGCCTGGGACGAGACTAATTATTATAAGAAACTCTTT. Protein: CAAWDETNYYKKLF.

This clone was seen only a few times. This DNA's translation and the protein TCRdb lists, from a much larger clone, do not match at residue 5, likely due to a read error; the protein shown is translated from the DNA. The CDR3 nucleotides are TGTGCCACCTGGGGTACCCCTAGTTATAAGAAACTCTTT. Its translation: CATWGTPSYKKLF. The chain links TRGV8 to TRGJ1 or TRGJ2. The J gene was missing in TCRdb and was found by matching the end of the DNA to germline. CDR1 and CDR2 from the germline V gene are VENAVY and YDSYNSRV. The CDR3 runs to 13 residues. The trim removed 5 bases at V and 6 bases at J, leaving 10 bases unmatched.

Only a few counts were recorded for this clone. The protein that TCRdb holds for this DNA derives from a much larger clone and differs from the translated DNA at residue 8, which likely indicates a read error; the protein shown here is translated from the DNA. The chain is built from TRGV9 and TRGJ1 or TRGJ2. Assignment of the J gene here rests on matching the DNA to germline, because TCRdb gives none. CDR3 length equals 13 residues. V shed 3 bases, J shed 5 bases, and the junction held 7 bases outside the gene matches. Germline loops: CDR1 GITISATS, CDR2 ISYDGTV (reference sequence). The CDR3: CALWESDHYKKLF. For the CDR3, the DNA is TGTGCCTTGTGGGAGTCCGATCATTATAAGAAACTCTTT.

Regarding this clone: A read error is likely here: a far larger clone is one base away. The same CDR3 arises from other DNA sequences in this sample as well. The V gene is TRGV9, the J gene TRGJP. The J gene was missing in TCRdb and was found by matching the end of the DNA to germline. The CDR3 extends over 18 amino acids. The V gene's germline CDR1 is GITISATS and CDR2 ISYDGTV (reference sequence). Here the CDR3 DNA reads TGTGCCCTGTGGGAGGTGCTCGAGGTCGAGTTGGGCAAAAAAATCAAGGTATTT. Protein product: CALWEVLEVELGKKIKVF.

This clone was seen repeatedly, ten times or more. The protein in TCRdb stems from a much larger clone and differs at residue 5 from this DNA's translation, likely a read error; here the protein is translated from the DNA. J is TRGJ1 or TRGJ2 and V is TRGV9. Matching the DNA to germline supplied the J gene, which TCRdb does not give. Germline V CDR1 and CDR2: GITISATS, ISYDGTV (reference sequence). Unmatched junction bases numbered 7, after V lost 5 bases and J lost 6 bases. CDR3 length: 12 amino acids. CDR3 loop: CALWAGGYKKLF. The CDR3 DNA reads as TGTGCCTTGTGGGCGGGAGGTTATAAGAAACTCTTT.

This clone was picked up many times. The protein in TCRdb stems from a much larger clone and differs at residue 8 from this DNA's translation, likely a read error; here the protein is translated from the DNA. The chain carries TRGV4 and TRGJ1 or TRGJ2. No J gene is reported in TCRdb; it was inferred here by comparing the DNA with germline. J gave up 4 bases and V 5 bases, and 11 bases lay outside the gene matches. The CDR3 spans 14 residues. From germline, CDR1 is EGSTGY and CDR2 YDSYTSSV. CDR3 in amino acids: CATWVHRRYYKKLF. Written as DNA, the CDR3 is TGTGCCACCTGGGTTCATCGCCGGTATTATAAGAAACTCTTT.

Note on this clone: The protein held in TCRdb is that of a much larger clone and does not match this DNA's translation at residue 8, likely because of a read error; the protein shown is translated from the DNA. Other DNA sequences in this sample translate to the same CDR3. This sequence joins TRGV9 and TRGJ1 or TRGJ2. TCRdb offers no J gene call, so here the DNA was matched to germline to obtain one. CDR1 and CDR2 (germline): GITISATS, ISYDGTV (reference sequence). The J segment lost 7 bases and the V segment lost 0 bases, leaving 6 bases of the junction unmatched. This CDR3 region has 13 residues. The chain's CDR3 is CALWEVPSYKKLF. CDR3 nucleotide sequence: TGTGCCTTGTGGGAGGTGCCATCGTATAAGAAACTCTTT.

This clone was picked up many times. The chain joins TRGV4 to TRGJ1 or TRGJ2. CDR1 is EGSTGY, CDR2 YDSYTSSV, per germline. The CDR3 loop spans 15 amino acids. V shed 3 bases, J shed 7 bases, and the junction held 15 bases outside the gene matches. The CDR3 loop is CATWDPLPDGYKKLF. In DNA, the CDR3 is TGTGCCACCTGGGATCCACTTCCCGATGGCTATAAGAAACTCTTT.

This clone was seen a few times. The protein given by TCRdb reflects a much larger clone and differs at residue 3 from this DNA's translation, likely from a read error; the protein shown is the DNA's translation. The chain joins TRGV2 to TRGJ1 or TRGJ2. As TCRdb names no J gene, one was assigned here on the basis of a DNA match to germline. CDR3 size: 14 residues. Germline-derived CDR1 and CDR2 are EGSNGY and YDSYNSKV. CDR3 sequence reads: CAAWDGPNYYKKLF. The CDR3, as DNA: TGTGCCGCCTGGGACGGGCCGAATTATTATAAGAAACTCTTT.

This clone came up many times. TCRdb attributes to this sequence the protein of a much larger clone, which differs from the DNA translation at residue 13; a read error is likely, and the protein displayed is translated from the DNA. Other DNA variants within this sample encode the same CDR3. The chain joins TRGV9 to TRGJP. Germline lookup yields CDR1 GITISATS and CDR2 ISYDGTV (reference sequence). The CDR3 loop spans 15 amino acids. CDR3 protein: CALWEVELGKKIEVF. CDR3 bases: TGTGCCTTGTGGGAGGTAGAGTTGGGCAAAAAAATCGAGGTATTT.

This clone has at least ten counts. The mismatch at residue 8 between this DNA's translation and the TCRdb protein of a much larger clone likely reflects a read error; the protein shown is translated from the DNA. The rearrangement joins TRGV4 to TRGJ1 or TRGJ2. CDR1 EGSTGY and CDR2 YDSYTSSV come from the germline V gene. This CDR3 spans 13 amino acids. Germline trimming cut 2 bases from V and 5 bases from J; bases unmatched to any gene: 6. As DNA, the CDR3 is TGTGCCACCTGGGATGTCCCCAATTATAAGAAACTCTTT. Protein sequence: CATWDVPNYKKLF.